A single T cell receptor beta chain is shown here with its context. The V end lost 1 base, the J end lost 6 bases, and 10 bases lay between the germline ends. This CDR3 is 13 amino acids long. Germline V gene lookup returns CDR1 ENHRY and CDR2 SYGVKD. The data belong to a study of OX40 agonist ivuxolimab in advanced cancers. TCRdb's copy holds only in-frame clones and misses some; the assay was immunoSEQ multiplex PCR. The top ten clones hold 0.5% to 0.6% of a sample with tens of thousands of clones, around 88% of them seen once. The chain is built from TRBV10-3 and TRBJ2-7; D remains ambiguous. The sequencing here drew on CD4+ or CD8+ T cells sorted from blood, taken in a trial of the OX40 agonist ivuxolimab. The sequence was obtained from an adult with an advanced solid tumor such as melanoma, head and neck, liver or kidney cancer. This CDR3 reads CAISEFRVGEQYF. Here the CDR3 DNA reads TGTGCCATCAGTGAGTTCCGGGTGGGCGAGCAGTACTTC.